This note documents a single T cell receptor (beta chain) sequence. The sample belongs to a study of blood T cell repertoires in COVID-19. TCRdb's copy holds only in-frame clones and misses some; the assay was immunoSEQ multiplex PCR. Of hundreds of thousands of clones detected, approximately 85% appear once; the ten largest clones hold 0.65% to 0.95%. The CDR3 is 13 amino acids. V lost 4 bases to trimming and J lost 7 bases, with 13 bases between them. The sequencing sample was made of peripheral blood. The clonotype originates from a woman aged 25-40 years with acute or convalescent COVID-19. This chain uses TRBV12-3 or TRBV12-4 with TRBJ1-2; D might be TRBD1 (6 bases). The DNA of the CDR3 is TGTGCCAGCAGTTCTCCGACAGGCGGTGGCTACACCTTC. This translates into CASSSPTGGGYTF.